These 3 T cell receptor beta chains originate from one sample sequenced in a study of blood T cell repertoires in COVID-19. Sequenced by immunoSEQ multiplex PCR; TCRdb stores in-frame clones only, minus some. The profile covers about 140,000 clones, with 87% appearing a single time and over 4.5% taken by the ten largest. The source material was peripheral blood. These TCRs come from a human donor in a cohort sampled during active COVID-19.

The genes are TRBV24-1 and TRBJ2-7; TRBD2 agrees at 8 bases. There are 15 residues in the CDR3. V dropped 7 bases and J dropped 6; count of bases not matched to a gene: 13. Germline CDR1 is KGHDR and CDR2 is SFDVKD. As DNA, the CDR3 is TGTGCCACCAGGACCCCGGGACTAGGTCCCATCGAGCAGTACTTC. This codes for CATRTPGLGPIEQYF.

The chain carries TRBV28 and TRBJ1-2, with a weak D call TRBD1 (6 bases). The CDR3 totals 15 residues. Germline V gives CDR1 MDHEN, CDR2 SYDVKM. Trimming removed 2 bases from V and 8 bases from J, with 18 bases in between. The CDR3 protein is CASSLHRPGARGYTF. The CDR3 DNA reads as TGTGCCAGCAGTTTACACCGACCAGGGGCGCGAGGCTACACCTTC.

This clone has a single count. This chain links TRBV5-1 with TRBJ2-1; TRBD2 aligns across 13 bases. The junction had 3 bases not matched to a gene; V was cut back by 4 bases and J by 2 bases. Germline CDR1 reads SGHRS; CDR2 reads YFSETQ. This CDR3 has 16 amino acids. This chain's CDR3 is CASSAGLAGPYNEQFF. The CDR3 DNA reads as TGCGCCAGCAGCGCGGGACTAGCGGGGCCCTACAATGAGCAGTTCTTC.